This TCR beta chain was observed in a study of blood T cell repertoires in COVID-19. At the level of the study: Sites across the United States, Italy and Spain contributed samples from acute and convalescent COVID-19. T cells, B-cell-depleted T cells, or PBMCs supplied cDNA or gDNA.

Germline V gives CDR1 SEHNR, CDR2 FQNEAQ (reference sequence). V was cut by 5 bases and J by 0 bases, with 10 bases left in between. The CDR3 runs 14 residues. In the original analysis: By means of reference gene primer amplification, nucleated cell counts were estimated. Measured with immunoSEQ multiplex PCR; TCRdb has only the in-frame clones, and not every one. V, J and clone size were drawn from that table, and D and trimming were deduced from the DNA. The sample yields about 310,000 clones, around 87% seen once. Source material: peripheral blood. The chain links TRBV7-9 to TRBJ1-1, with no clear D. This TCR came from a man younger than 35 with active or convalescent COVID-19. The CDR3 region has the DNA TGTGCCAGCAGCCCAGTTCAAATGAACACTGAAGCTTTCTTT. Its protein is CASSPVQMNTEAFF. Variable domain in full (rest from reference TRBV7-9 and TRBJ1-1): DTGVSQNPRHKITKRGQNVTFRCDPISEHNRLYWYRQTLGQGPEFLTYFQNEAQLEKSRLLSDRFSAERPKGSFSTLEIQRTEQGDSAMYLCASSPVQMNTEAFFGQGTRLTVV.